The TCR beta chain described here comes from a study of control samples from healthy donors and cancer patients. Assay used: immunoSEQ multiplex PCR; TCRdb lists only in-frame clones, some missing. The data show roughly 86,000 clones, 90% seen once. Sequencing was performed on blood. This receptor was identified in a woman under 30 in good health.

In DNA form, the CDR3 reads TGTGCGTCCTTACAGAACTCTGGGGCCAACGTCCTGACTTTC. It encodes CASLQNSGANVLTF. The J gene is TRBJ2-6, the V gene TRBV21-1; the DNA was not compared with TRBD1, the D call given in the table. TRBV21-1 is a documented pseudogene. CDR3 length: 14 amino acids.